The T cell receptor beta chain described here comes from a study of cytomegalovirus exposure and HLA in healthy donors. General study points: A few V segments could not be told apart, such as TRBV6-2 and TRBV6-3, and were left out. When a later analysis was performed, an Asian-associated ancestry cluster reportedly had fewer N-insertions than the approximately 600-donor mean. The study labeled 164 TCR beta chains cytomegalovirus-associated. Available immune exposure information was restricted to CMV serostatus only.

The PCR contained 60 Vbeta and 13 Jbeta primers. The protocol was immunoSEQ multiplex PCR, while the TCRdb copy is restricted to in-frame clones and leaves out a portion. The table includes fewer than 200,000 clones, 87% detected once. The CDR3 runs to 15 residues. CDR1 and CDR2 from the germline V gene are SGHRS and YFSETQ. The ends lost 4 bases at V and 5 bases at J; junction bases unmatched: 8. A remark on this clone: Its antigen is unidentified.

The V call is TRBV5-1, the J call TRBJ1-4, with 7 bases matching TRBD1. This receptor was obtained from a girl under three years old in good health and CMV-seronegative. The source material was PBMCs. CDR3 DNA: TGCGCCAGCAGCCTAGGGACAGCCCAAAATGAAAAACTGTTTTTT. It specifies CASSLGTAQNEKLFF.